The 9 T cell receptor beta chains presented below share a single source sample, sequenced in a study of molecular identifiers for immune sequencing clone quantification. TCRdb re-called the PCR reads through MiXCR, storing one row per CDR3 protein. Of under 600,000 distinct CDR3 sequences in the sample, roughly 26% were seen once. The specimen was naive CD8+ T cells from blood, with Jurkat cell RNA spiked in. This sample's subset: FACS-sorted CD8+CD4-CCR7+CD45RA+ naive T cells. The receptors stem from a human donor in good health. Some libraries in this study had Jurkat cell RNA spiked in.

The chain combines TRBV5-1 with TRBJ2-3, with 13 bases fitting TRBD2. V shed 3 bases, J shed 4 bases, and the junction held 8 bases outside the gene matches. Germline values: CDR1 SGHRS, CDR2 YFSETQ. The CDR3 loop spans 17 amino acids. The CDR3 DNA sequence: TGCGCCAGCAGCTCCAGGACTAGCGGGAGAATGGCAGATACGCAGTATTTT. Its protein is CASSSRTSGRMADTQYF.

In its sample, this clonotype was seen a few times. This chain joins TRBV16 and TRBJ1-5, with D perhaps matching TRBD1 (5 bases). The CDR3 spans 15 residues. Germline CDR1 reads KGHSY; CDR2 reads FQNENV. The V and J ends lost 4 bases and 6 bases respectively, with 16 bases between them. The CDR3 loop is CASSRGIGGAQPQHF. CDR3 nucleotide sequence: TGTGCCAGCAGCCGGGGGATTGGGGGTGCTCAGCCCCAGCATTTT.

About this clonotype itself: A much larger clone differs by one base, so this may be a read error. The DNA for the CDR3 is TGTGCCAGCAGCTCGACAGGGGGTTGGACTGAACCTTTCTTT. Translated, it gives CASSSTGGWTEPFF. The V gene is TRBV7-9, the J gene TRBJ1-1, with 9 nucleotides matching TRBD1. This CDR3 region has 14 residues. The germline V gene encodes CDR1 SEHNR and CDR2 FQNEAQ (reference sequence).

Remarks on this clonotype: This may stem from a read error, because a much larger clone lies one nucleotide away. The CDR3 does not end in the conserved phenylalanine or tryptophan, so this is likely a read error. Here the CDR3 reads CATSRDRGESYEQYI. The CDR3 nucleotides read TGTGCCACCAGCAGAGATCGGGGAGAATCCTACGAGCAGTACATC. This chain joins TRBV15 and TRBJ2-7; the D gene is possibly TRBD2 (5 bases). Trimming took off 0 bases at V and 1 base at J, with 10 bases between the two ends. This CDR3 comprises 15 residues. Looked up from germline, CDR1 is LNHNV and CDR2 is YYDKDF (reference sequence).

There are a few counts of this clonotype. The rearrangement uses TRBV20-1 and TRBJ1-5; maybe TRBD1 (5 bases). Germline CDR1 DFQATT, CDR2 SNEGSKA (reference sequence). Trimming pared 0 bases from V and 1 base from J, leaving 19 bases between. CDR3 length equals 18 residues. The CDR3 DNA is TGCAGTGCTAGAGATATAAGCGGGATACAGGTCAGCAATCAGCCCCAGCATTTT. Translating it yields CSARDISGIQVSNQPQHF.

Many counts were recorded for this clonotype. The rearrangement uses TRBV6-5 and TRBJ2-3; D ambiguous. The length of the CDR3 is 13 residues. Trimming stripped 6 bases from V and 0 bases from J, with 7 bases between. Germline lookup yields CDR1 MNHEY and CDR2 SVGAGI. CDR3 protein: CASSDTSTDTQYF. CDR3 nucleotides: TGTGCCAGCAGCGACACTAGCACAGATACGCAGTATTTT.

The chain employs TRBV5-4 and TRBJ2-7, with D perhaps given as TRBD1 or TRBD2 (5 bases each). The CDR3 is 13 amino acids. Germline assignment: CDR1 SGHNT and CDR2 YYREEE (reference sequence). V was cut by 4 bases and J by 3 bases, with 11 bases left in between. CDR3 nucleotides: TGTGCCAGCAGCGGGACGCCACACTACGAGCAGTACTTC. Protein product: CASSGTPHYEQYF.

This clonotype turned up a few times. The J gene is TRBJ2-1, the V gene TRBV3-1; TRBD2 matches at 11 bases. The CDR3 totals 16 residues. V lost 5 bases and J lost 0; bases outside the gene matches: 3. The V gene's germline CDR1 is LGHDT and CDR2 YNNKEL (reference sequence). The DNA for the CDR3 is TGTGCCAGCAGCACGGGACTAGCGGTCTCCTACAATGAGCAGTTCTTC. Its translation is CASSTGLAVSYNEQFF.

This clonotype was picked up a small number of times. This clone may be a read error of a much larger clone one base away. This rearrangement joins TRBV7-9 to TRBJ2-7; 7 nucleotides match TRBD1. The V gene's germline CDR1 is SEHNR and CDR2 FQNEAQ (reference sequence). This CDR3 region has 14 residues. CDR3 amino acids: CASSPGTAYYEQCF. The CDR3 region has the DNA TGTGCCAGCAGCCCAGGGACAGCTTACTACGAGCAGTGCTTC. Based on the CDR3 plus reference TRBV7-9 and TRBJ2-7, the full variable domain is DTGVSQNPRHKITKRGQNVTFRCDPISEHNRLYWYRQTLGQGPEFLTYFQNEAQLEKSRLLSDRFSAERPKGSFSTLEIQRTEQGDSAMYLCASSPGTAYYEQCFGPGTRLTVT.